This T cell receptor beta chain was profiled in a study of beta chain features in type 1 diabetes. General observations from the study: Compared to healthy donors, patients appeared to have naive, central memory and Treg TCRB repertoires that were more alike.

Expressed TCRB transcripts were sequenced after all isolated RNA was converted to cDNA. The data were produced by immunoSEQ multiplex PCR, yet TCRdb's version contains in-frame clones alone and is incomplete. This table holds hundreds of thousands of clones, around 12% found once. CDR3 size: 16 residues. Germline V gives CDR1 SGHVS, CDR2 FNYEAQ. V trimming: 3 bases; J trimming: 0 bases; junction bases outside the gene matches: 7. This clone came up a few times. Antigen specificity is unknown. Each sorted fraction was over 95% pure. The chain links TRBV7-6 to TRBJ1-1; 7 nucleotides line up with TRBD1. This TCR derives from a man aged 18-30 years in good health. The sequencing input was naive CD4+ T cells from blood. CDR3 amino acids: CASSLGQRGMNTEAFF. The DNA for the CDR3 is TGTGCCAGCAGCTTGGGACAGAGAGGAATGAACACTGAAGCTTTCTTT.